This TCR beta chain was recorded in a study of PD-1 blockade in mismatch repair-deficient tumors. Method: immunoSEQ multiplex PCR; TCRdb's copy keeps in-frame clones and lacks some. The data hold some 130,000 clones, with about 90% observed a single time. In the case of this clone: Its target is not known.

Germline V gives CDR1 LNHDA, CDR2 SQIVND (reference sequence). With 7 bases clipped from V and 0 bases from J, the junction kept 11 bases outside the gene matches. This CDR3 has 16 residues. Study results and limitations: After pembrolizumab, tumor-resident clones rose rapidly, then generally contracted before radiologic responses.

The rearrangement joins TRBV19 to TRBJ1-1, with 7 bases that match TRBD1. Source: peripheral blood, taken approximately 70 weeks after starting pembrolizumab. This TCR came from an adult with mismatch repair-deficient cancer. CDR3 loop: CASMRGGDRLNTEAFF. CDR3 sequence (DNA): TGTGCCAGTATGCGGGGTGGGGACAGATTGAACACTGAAGCTTTCTTT.